The 10 T cell receptor beta chains below were found in one sample sequenced in a study of cytomegalovirus exposure and HLA in healthy donors. The primer mix had 60 Vbeta and 13 Jbeta primers. Clones were sequenced by immunoSEQ multiplex PCR, and TCRdb holds only the in-frame ones, with some missing. The repertoire table contains approximately 120,000 clones. Sequenced: PBMCs. The receptors were sampled from a man aged 18 to 30 in good health and CMV-seronegative.

The chain combines TRBV5-1 with TRBJ2-1; 11 bases fit TRBD1. Looked up from germline, CDR1 is SGHRS and CDR2 is YFSETQ. The V and J ends lost 5 bases and 6 bases, in that order; junction bases with no gene match: 16. The CDR3 sequence is 18 residues long. CDR3 DNA: TGCGCCAGCAGTCCAATCCTGCCGGGACAGGGGGTAAGCAATGAGCAGTTCTTC. Amino acid sequence: CASSPILPGQGVSNEQFF.

The rearrangement links TRBV4-2 to TRBJ2-7; D remains ambiguous. V shed 0 bases and J shed 0 bases, with 9 bases lying between them. This CDR3 spans 15 amino acids. Germline V gene sequence: CDR1 LGHNA, CDR2 YNFKEQ. The CDR3 here is CASSQDLGSSYEQYF. The CDR3 DNA sequence: TGTGCCAGCAGCCAAGATCTAGGAAGCTCCTACGAGCAGTACTTC.

This chain joins TRBV11-2 and TRBJ2-5, with 12 positions matching TRBD2. This CDR3 comprises 15 residues. Germline lookup yields CDR1 SGHAT and CDR2 FQNNGV. V lost 7 bases and J lost 7; bases outside the gene matches: 10. CDR3 DNA: TGTGCCAGCACCAAGACTAGCGGGAGACCGCGGACCCAGTACTTC. It codes for CASTKTSGRPRTQYF.

The chain has TRBV5-5 and TRBJ1-3; D gene unclear. Trimming left V 0 bases short and J 0 bases short, with 7 bases between. The CDR3 is 15 amino acids. The germline CDR1 and CDR2 sequences are SGHKS and YYEKEE (reference sequence). CDR3 in amino acids: CASSLAAVSGNTIYF. CDR3 sequence (DNA): TGTGCCAGCAGCTTGGCCGCGGTCTCTGGAAACACCATATATTTT.

The V call is TRBV25-1, the J call TRBJ2-7; 11 bases are a match to TRBD1. The CDR3 loop spans 16 amino acids. V trimming: 4 bases; J trimming: 5 bases; junction bases outside the gene matches: 10. Per the germline V gene, CDR1 is MGHDK and CDR2 is SYGVNS. In DNA, the CDR3 is TGTGCCAGCAGTGCTAGGACAGGGGGCCCTAGCCACGAGCAGTACTTC. Protein sequence: CASSARTGGPSHEQYF.

The J gene is TRBJ1-2, the V gene TRBV7-9; 7 positions match TRBD1. Germline V CDR1 and CDR2: SEHNR, FQNEAQ (reference sequence). V was pared by 3 bases and J by 4 bases, with 14 bases of the junction left unmatched. This CDR3 is built from 17 residues. This CDR3 is CASSLGFLQGVSYGYTF. The CDR3 DNA reads as TGTGCCAGCAGCTTGGGTTTTTTGCAGGGGGTTTCCTATGGCTACACCTTC.

The J gene is TRBJ1-3, the V gene TRBV7-6; D unresolved. CDR1 is SGHVS and CDR2 is FNYEAQ in the germline V gene. The V end lost 0 bases, the J end lost 0 bases, and 9 bases lay between the germline ends. This CDR3 has 16 residues. The CDR3 sequence: CASSLAVRDSGNTIYF. CDR3 nucleotide sequence: TGTGCCAGCAGCTTAGCGGTGAGGGACTCTGGAAACACCATATATTTT.

The V gene is TRBV11-3, the J gene TRBJ2-7, with 7 bases fitting TRBD1. Germline V gives CDR1 SGHNT, CDR2 YENEEA. The CDR3 contains 13 residues. V lost 4 bases and J lost 4; bases outside the gene matches: 4. The CDR3 region has the DNA TGTGCCAGCAGCTCACAGGGGATGTACGAGCAGTACTTC. It specifies CASSSQGMYEQYF. The whole variable domain, remainder taken from reference TRBV11-3 and TRBJ2-7, is EAGVVQSPRYKIIEKKQPVAFWCNPISGHNTLYWYLQNLGQGPELLIRYENEEAVDDSQLPKDRFSAERLKGVDSTLKIQPAELGDSAVYLCASSSQGMYEQYFGPGTRLTVT.

The chain carries TRBV6-1 and TRBJ1-1, with TRBD1 matching 10 bases. The germline CDR1 and CDR2 sequences are MNHNS and SASEGT. The V segment lost 5 bases and the J segment 6 bases; nucleotides outside the gene matches: 3. The CDR3 spans 13 residues. This CDR3 reads CASSPDRGPEAFF. The CDR3 region has the DNA TGTGCCAGCAGTCCCGACAGGGGGCCTGAAGCTTTCTTT.

The rearrangement links TRBV5-1 to TRBJ1-2; D is perhaps TRBD1 (5 bases). Germline assignment: CDR1 SGHRS and CDR2 YFSETQ. V was shortened by 0 bases and J by 6 bases, with 9 bases between the two germline ends. The CDR3 totals 13 residues. CDR3 protein: CASSLATANGYTF. DNA of the CDR3: TGCGCCAGCAGCTTGGCGACAGCGAATGGCTACACCTTC.